This T cell receptor beta chain was found in a study of graft-versus-host responses after intestinal transplantation. Overall study context: The study gave all recipients anti-thymocyte globulin induction, then tacrolimus and steroids for approximately three years.

This CDR3 is built from 16 residues. Germline V gene lookup returns CDR1 MDHEN and CDR2 SYDVKM. The V and J ends lost 8 bases and 3 bases, in that order; junction bases with no gene match: 13. To note about this clone: The antigen is not known.

Profiled with immunoSEQ multiplex PCR; TCRdb holds only in-frame clones, not every one. This table holds some 110,000 clones, approximately 92% found once. V and J are TRBV28 and TRBJ2-3, with 8 bases lining up with TRBD2. The sample was unstimulated CD4+ T cells sorted from spleen or lymph node cells, taken before transplant. The clonotype was recovered from a human donor who was the organ donor for an intestinal transplant. Written as DNA, the CDR3 is TGTGCCAGCGGACCCCTCGCGGGAGGCCGGACAGATACGCAGTATTTT. Its translation: CASGPLAGGRTDTQYF.